A selection of T cell receptor beta chains follows, all from one sample in a study of beta chain features in type 1 diabetes. Using immunoSEQ multiplex PCR, the repertoire was profiled, and TCRdb retains in-frame clones only, with some absent. The sample lists about 150,000 clones; approximately 10% were seen once. Sequencing used central memory CD4+ T cells from blood. The receptors stem from a man between 25 and 39 years old with type 1 diabetes. Both conserved end residues are part of each CDR3. Fields, in order: V gene, clone size, J gene, D gene, CDR3 DNA, CDR3 protein. D genes are given only for firm matches. Size is stated for part of the rows, as once, few or many counts, or as a class when the clone is expanded.

V: TRBV7-6
size: few
J: TRBJ2-7
D: -
DNA: TGTGCCAGCAGTTTAAGCCAGGGCATGGGGGAGCAGTACTTC
CDR3: CASSLSQGMGEQYF

V: TRBV6-6
size: few
J: TRBJ2-1
D: -
DNA: TGTGCCAGCAGACGACAGGCCCATCGCAATGAGCAGTTCTTC
CDR3: CASRRQAHRNEQFF

V: TRBV18
size: -
J: TRBJ1-5
D: -
DNA: TGTGCCAGCTCAGAATACAGGGCGGGCTGGGGCAATCAGCCCCAGCATTTT
CDR3: CASSEYRAGWGNQPQHF

V: TRBV6-5
size: few
J: TRBJ2-5
D: -
DNA: TGTGCCAGCAGTTATGGCAGTCAAGAGACCCAGTACTTC
CDR3: CASSYGSQETQYF

V: TRBV11-2
size: -
J: TRBJ2-5
D: TRBD1
DNA: TGTGCCAGCAGCCACAGGGGGAAGGAGACCCAGTACTTC
CDR3: CASSHRGKETQYF

V: TRBV11-2
size: -
J: TRBJ2-1
D: -
DNA: TGTGCCAGCAGCTTAGTTCGGCCCGGAGGCGAGCAGTTCTTC
CDR3: CASSLVRPGGEQFF

V: TRBV13
size: few
J: TRBJ2-3
D: TRBD2
DNA: TGTGCCAGCAGCTTAGTAATAGCTAGCGGTACAGATACGCAGTATTTT
CDR3: CASSLVIASGTDTQYF

V: TRBV27
size: few
J: TRBJ2-3
D: -
DNA: TGTGCCAGCAGTTTAAGAGGGGATACGCAGTATTTT
CDR3: CASSLRGDTQYF

V: TRBV30
size: -
J: TRBJ2-7
D: -
DNA: TGTGCTTGGAGGGTCTCAGGGGGGTACGAGCAGTACTTC
CDR3: CAWRVSGGYEQYF

V: TRBV14
size: -
J: TRBJ2-1
D: TRBD2
DNA: TGTGCCAGCAGCCCCGGGACTAACAATGAGCAGTTCTTC
CDR3: CASSPGTNNEQFF

V: TRBV4-3
size: -
J: TRBJ2-2
D: -
DNA: TGCGCCAGCAGAAACAGGGAGTGGGGCACCGGGGAGCTGTTTTTT
CDR3: CASRNREWGTGELFF

V: TRBV18
size: -
J: TRBJ2-7
D: TRBD2
DNA: TGTGCCAGCTCACCACGGACTAGCGACGAGCAGTACTTC
CDR3: CASSPRTSDEQYF

V: TRBV5-6
size: -
J: TRBJ1-1
D: -
DNA: TGTGCCAGCAGCCCTATCGGCAGGGCAGGCGCTTTCTTT
CDR3: CASSPIGRAGAFF

V: TRBV27
size: few
J: TRBJ1-2
D: TRBD1
DNA: TGTGCCAGCAGTTCCCCAACAGGACAGGGATATGGCTACACCTTC
CDR3: CASSSPTGQGYGYTF

V: TRBV19
size: -
J: TRBJ1-1
D: -
DNA: TGTGCCAGCGCTAGGACAGCCATGAACACTGAAGCTTTCTTT
CDR3: CASARTAMNTEAFF

V: TRBV27
size: few
J: TRBJ1-1
D: TRBD1
DNA: TGTGCCAGCGCTGGGACAGGGCTCCTGGTGGCTTTCTTT
CDR3: CASAGTGLLVAFF

V: TRBV4-2
size: few
J: TRBJ2-1
D: TRBD1
DNA: TGTGCCAGCAGCCGAGACGGACAGGGTGGGAACGATGAGCAGTTCTTC
CDR3: CASSRDGQGGNDEQFF

V: TRBV4-3
size: -
J: TRBJ1-1
D: -
DNA: TGCGCCAGCAGCCAAGGCACTCACCCCACTGAAGCTTTCTTT
CDR3: CASSQGTHPTEAFF

V: TRBV28
size: few
J: TRBJ2-3
D: -
DNA: TGTGCCAGCAGTTTACCCAAACTGAATACGCAGTATTTT
CDR3: CASSLPKLNTQYF

V: TRBV29-1
size: few
J: TRBJ2-5
D: TRBD2
DNA: TGCAGCGTTGAAGGGACTAGCGGGAGGTCTCAAGAGACCCAGTACTTC
CDR3: CSVEGTSGRSQETQYF

V: TRBV4-3
size: -
J: TRBJ1-3
D: -
DNA: TGCGCCAGCAGCCAAGACACAGGAACGAACACCATATATTTT
CDR3: CASSQDTGTNTIYF

V: TRBV2
size: -
J: TRBJ2-1
D: TRBD1
DNA: TGTGCCAGCAGCCAGGGACAGGACAATGAGCAGTTCTTC
CDR3: CASSQGQDNEQFF

V: TRBV28
size: few
J: TRBJ2-1
D: TRBD2
DNA: TGTGCCAGCAGTCCATGGAGCGGGAGCTACAATGAGCAGTTCTTC
CDR3: CASSPWSGSYNEQFF

V: TRBV4-2
size: few
J: TRBJ2-5
D: -
DNA: TGTGCCAGCAGCCAAGGCGAGCAAGAGACCCAGTACTTC
CDR3: CASSQGEQETQYF

V: TRBV6-6
size: few
J: TRBJ2-5
D: TRBD2
DNA: TGTGCCAGCAGTTACTGGCGGGAGGCTGAGACCCAGTACTTC
CDR3: CASSYWREAETQYF

V: TRBV7-2
size: -
J: TRBJ2-5
D: -
DNA: TGTGCCAGCAGCCAGAAGGCAGGGCGAGAGACCCAGTACTTC
CDR3: CASSQKAGRETQYF

V: TRBV14
size: few
J: TRBJ1-1
D: -
DNA: TGTGCCAGCAGCCAATGGGGGGGCACTGAAGCTTTCTTT
CDR3: CASSQWGGTEAFF

V: TRBV4-2
size: few
J: TRBJ1-5
D: -
DNA: TGTGCCAGCAGCCAAGAACTAGGGCGAAGCAATCAGCCCCAGCATTTT
CDR3: CASSQELGRSNQPQHF

V: TRBV5-1
size: few
J: TRBJ2-7
D: -
DNA: TGCGCCAGCAGCCCCGACGGGGTTACCGCCTACGAGCAGTACTTC
CDR3: CASSPDGVTAYEQYF

V: TRBV13
size: -
J: TRBJ2-1
D: TRBD1
DNA: TGTGCCAGCAGCCCGGACAGGGGGATTAGCTACAATGAGCAGTTCTTC
CDR3: CASSPDRGISYNEQFF

V: TRBV5-1
size: -
J: TRBJ2-6
D: TRBD1
DNA: TGCGCCAGCAGCTTGGCCCAGGGGGCGCTTGGGGCCAACGTCCTGACTTTC
CDR3: CASSLAQGALGANVLTF

V: TRBV23-1
size: -
J: TRBJ2-7
D: -
DNA: TGCGCCAGCAGTCAATCAACAGTGTCGACCTACGAGCAGTACTTC
CDR3: CASSQSTVSTYEQYF

V: TRBV4-2
size: many
J: TRBJ2-7
D: TRBD2
DNA: TGTGCCAGCAGCCAGACTAGCGGTTACTCCTACGAGCAGTACTTC
CDR3: CASSQTSGYSYEQYF

V: TRBV7-2
size: -
J: TRBJ1-5
D: -
DNA: TGTGCCAGCAGCTTATCGAGGAATCAGCCCCAGCATTTT
CDR3: CASSLSRNQPQHF

V: TRBV14
size: -
J: TRBJ2-5
D: -
DNA: TGTGCCAGCAGCCAACTCCAAGAGACCCAGTACTTC
CDR3: CASSQLQETQYF

V: TRBV2
size: few
J: TRBJ2-1
D: TRBD2
DNA: TGTGCCAGCAGTGGACGCGGGAGTTCCTACAATGAGCAGTTCTTC
CDR3: CASSGRGSSYNEQFF

V: TRBV28
size: -
J: TRBJ2-4
D: -
DNA: TGTGCCAGCAGTCCCGGCCAGCGGATGGGGAACATTCAGTACTTC
CDR3: CASSPGQRMGNIQYF

V: TRBV4-3
size: -
J: TRBJ2-3
D: TRBD1
DNA: TGCGCCAGCAGCACTAGACAGGGGAACACAGATACGCAGTATTTT
CDR3: CASSTRQGNTDTQYF